These T cell receptor beta chains were read from a single sample in a study of blood T cell repertoires in COVID-19. Libraries were prepared by immunoSEQ multiplex PCR; TCRdb keeps only in-frame clonotypes and omits some of them. The sample carries 87,000 or so clones, 90% recorded once. The sequenced sample was peripheral blood. The receptors here all came from a man between 18 and 29 years old with COVID-19, enrolled during active disease. The CDR3 runs from the conserved cysteine through the conserved F or W. Fields, in order: CDR3 protein, CDR3 DNA, D gene, V gene, J gene, clone size. A D gene is named only where the DNA matches it firmly. Not every row has a clone size; where given, it reads once, few, many or a size class.

CASSQDWTEPEAFF	TGCGCCAGCAGCCAAGATTGGACAGAACCTGAAGCTTTCTTT	.	TRBV4-3	TRBJ1-1	once
CASRTGLIRTGNTIYF	TGTGCCAGCAGGACGGGACTAATTCGTACTGGAAACACCATATATTTT	.	TRBV28	TRBJ1-3	.
CASSDTDRGEKLLF	TGTGCCAGCAGTGACACGGACAGGGGTGAAAAACTGCTTTTT	TRBD1	TRBV6-1	TRBJ1-4	.
CASSQDSAGDYNEQFF	TGCGCCAGCAGCCAAGATAGTGCGGGAGACTACAATGAGCAGTTCTTC	TRBD2	TRBV4-3	TRBJ2-1	.
CAISELGDQPQHF	TGTGCCATCAGTGAGCTCGGGGATCAGCCCCAGCATTTT	.	TRBV10-3	TRBJ1-5	.
CASSLRAAGGGYEQYF	TGTGCCAGCAGTTTACGGGCGGCGGGGGGAGGGTACGAGCAGTACTTC	TRBD2	TRBV27	TRBJ2-7	.
CASSTSSGSSYEQYF	TGTGCCAGCAGCACCTCTAGCGGGAGCTCCTACGAGCAGTACTTC	TRBD2	TRBV11-2	TRBJ2-7	once
CASSPGLKNYEQYF	TGTGCCAGCAGCCCAGGACTAAAAAACTACGAGCAGTACTTC	.	TRBV14	TRBJ2-7	.
CASSSRDRGTYEQYF	TGTGCCAGCAGCTCAAGGGACAGGGGAACCTACGAGCAGTACTTC	TRBD1	TRBV11-2	TRBJ2-7	few
CASSLNAGTPYGYTF	TGCGCCAGCAGCTTAAACGCGGGGACCCCCTATGGCTACACCTTC	.	TRBV5-1	TRBJ1-2	.
CASSGLTSGRHEQYF	TGTGCCAGCAGTGGATTGACTAGCGGGAGACACGAGCAGTACTTC	TRBD2	TRBV28	TRBJ2-7	.
CASSWTDSYTDTQYF	TGTGCCAGCAGCTGGACGGACAGCTACACAGATACGCAGTATTTT	.	TRBV5-8	TRBJ2-3	.
CASSLQGPSSYEQYF	TGTGCCAGCAGTTTACAGGGCCCTAGCTCCTACGAGCAGTACTTC	.	TRBV28	TRBJ2-7	.
CASSYSQGTGGYTF	TGTGCCAGCAGTTACTCGCAGGGGACGGGCGGCTACACCTTC	.	TRBV6-6	TRBJ1-2	few
CASSTGSRERLVYGYTF	TGTGCCAGCAGTACAGGGTCACGAGAGAGATTGGTCTATGGCTACACCTTC	.	TRBV7-2	TRBJ1-2	.
CAISRGQGPYEQYF	TGTGCCATCAGTAGGGGACAGGGCCCCTACGAGCAGTACTTC	TRBD1	TRBV10-3	TRBJ2-7	.
CASSSYEGAGNEQFF	TGTGCCAGCAGCTCCTATGAGGGGGCGGGGAATGAGCAGTTCTTC	.	TRBV5-8	TRBJ2-1	once
CASSQVGGTGGNTIYF	TGTGCCAGCAGCCAAGTGGGGGGGACAGGAGGAAACACCATATATTTT	TRBD1	TRBV3-1/TRBV3-2	TRBJ1-3	.
CASSLGYEQYF	TGTGCCAGCAGTCTAGGTTACGAGCAGTACTTC	.	TRBV6-5	TRBJ2-7	few
CASSLGGGRGTDTQYF	TGTGCCAGCAGCCTGGGCGGAGGGCGGGGCACAGATACGCAGTATTTT	.	TRBV7-2	TRBJ2-3	.
CSVVVTSGTSFWEQFF	TGCAGCGTTGTGGTGACTAGCGGGACTTCCTTTTGGGAGCAGTTCTTC	TRBD2	TRBV29-1	TRBJ2-1	.
CASSLADRSTDANSYEQYF	TGTGCCAGCAGCTTAGCGGACAGATCTACGGACGCGAACTCCTACGAGCAGTACTTC	.	TRBV11-3	TRBJ2-7	.
CAWTGTPSTNPEGNEQFF	TGTGCCTGGACCGGGACACCATCCACCAATCCCGAGGGGAATGAGCAGTTCTTC	.	TRBV30	TRBJ2-1	.
CASSRETGGEQYF	TGTGCCAGCAGCCGCGAGACAGGAGGCGAGCAGTACTTC	.	TRBV4-2	TRBJ2-7	.
CASSPGGADEKLFF	TGTGCCAGCAGCCCAGGGGGCGCAGATGAAAAACTGTTTTTT	TRBD1	TRBV7-2	TRBJ1-4	.
CASSVGDKANYGYTF	TGTGCCAGCAGCGTAGGGGACAAAGCTAACTATGGCTACACCTTC	.	TRBV9	TRBJ1-2	.
CASSFDDLAGYTF	TGTGCCAGCAGCTTTGATGATTTGGCTGGCTACACCTTC	.	TRBV11-2	TRBJ1-2	.
CASSQDLTSQYF	TGCGCCAGCAGCCAAGATCTAACGTCGCAGTACTTC	.	TRBV4-1	TRBJ2-7	.
CATSRGPPGGTQYF	TGTGCCACCAGTCGAGGGCCACCCGGTGGGACCCAGTACTTC	.	TRBV24-1	TRBJ2-5	once
CASSRSEVDNSPLHF	TGTGCCAGCTCCCGAAGCGAGGTAGATAATTCACCCCTCCACTTT	.	TRBV6-5	TRBJ1-6	.
CASSAEPGLAGAGTQYF	TGTGCCAGCAGCGCAGAACCAGGACTAGCGGGGGCCGGTACGCAGTATTTT	TRBD2	TRBV14	TRBJ2-3	.
CASSLRSGRNEQFF	TGTGCCAGCAGCTTAAGAAGCGGGAGAAATGAGCAGTTCTTC	TRBD2	TRBV7-2	TRBJ2-1	.
CASSLAGTEVDEQFF	TGTGCCAGCAGCTTAGCCGGGACTGAAGTGGATGAGCAGTTCTTC	.	TRBV7-2	TRBJ2-1	.
CASSFAGGDGNQPQHF	TGTGCCAGCAGCTTCGCGGGGGGCGACGGCAATCAGCCCCAGCATTTT	.	TRBV7-8	TRBJ1-5	.
CASLGEGLTAFF	TGTGCCAGCCTGGGGGAGGGGTTGACGGCTTTCTTT	.	TRBV19	TRBJ1-1	.
CASSGGLTYEQYF	TGTGCCAGCAGTGGGGGGCTTACCTACGAGCAGTACTTC	.	TRBV25-1	TRBJ2-7	.
CASSVALAGGMDEQFF	TGTGCCAGCAGCGTAGCTCTAGCGGGGGGAATGGATGAGCAGTTCTTC	TRBD2	TRBV9	TRBJ2-1	.
CASSFIQGVNSPLHF	TGTGCCAGCTCATTTATACAGGGGGTGAATTCACCCCTCCACTTT	TRBD1	TRBV18	TRBJ1-6	once
CASSQYRGTTDTQYF	TGTGCCAGCAGCCAATACAGGGGGACCACAGATACGCAGTATTTT	TRBD1	TRBV14	TRBJ2-3	.
CATSRVSAGGYSPLHF	TGTGCCACCAGCAGAGTATCGGCAGGGGGTTATTCACCCCTCCACTTT	TRBD1	TRBV15	TRBJ1-6	.
CASQDRINQPQHF	TGTGCCAGCCAGGACAGGATCAATCAGCCCCAGCATTTT	TRBD1	TRBV2	TRBJ1-5	.
CASSLWGDTKNIQYF	TGTGCCAGCAGTTTATGGGGGGACACCAAAAACATTCAGTACTTC	.	TRBV28	TRBJ2-4	few
CASNPGTGFGELFF	TGTGCCAGTAATCCCGGGACAGGATTTGGGGAGCTGTTTTTT	TRBD1	TRBV19	TRBJ2-2	.
CASSQGRGMSNQPQHF	TGCGCCAGCAGCCAAGGGCGGGGGATGAGCAATCAGCCCCAGCATTTT	.	TRBV4-1	TRBJ1-5	.
CASTEARGVGTEAFF	TGTGCCAGCACGGAAGCTCGGGGGGTGGGCACTGAAGCTTTCTTT	.	TRBV28	TRBJ1-1	.
CASSLSGQPSWGQYF	TGTGCCAGCAGTCTATCGGGACAGCCGTCCTGGGGGCAGTACTTC	TRBD1	TRBV6-5	TRBJ2-7	.
CASSFQYEQYF	TGTGCCAGCAGTTTCCAGTACGAGCAGTACTTC	.	TRBV28	TRBJ2-7	many
CASSPFFGRDRGRDNEQFF	TGTGCCAGCTCACCCTTTTTTGGCCGGGACAGGGGTAGGGACAATGAGCAGTTCTTC	TRBD1	TRBV18	TRBJ2-1	.
CAISGAGLDQVTGELFF	TGTGCCATCAGTGGCGCGGGACTCGACCAGGTGACAGGGGAGCTGTTTTTT	.	TRBV10-3	TRBJ2-2	.
CASSLSSTDTQYF	TGTGCCAGCAGCTTGTCTAGCACAGATACGCAGTATTTT	.	TRBV7-9	TRBJ2-3	.
CASGTSGTEQYF	TGTGCCAGCGGGACTAGCGGGACCGAGCAGTACTTC	TRBD2	TRBV9	TRBJ2-7	.
CASSLFPSGRAYEQYF	TGTGCCAGCAGCTTGTTCCCTAGCGGGAGGGCCTACGAGCAGTACTTC	TRBD2	TRBV5-6	TRBJ2-7	.
CASSLSVRNYEQYF	TGTGCCAGCAGCTTATCTGTGAGGAACTACGAGCAGTACTTC	.	TRBV7-2	TRBJ2-7	.
CASSQGGRGTSDEQFF	TGCGCCAGCAGCCAAGGAGGGCGCGGGACCTCAGATGAGCAGTTCTTC	.	TRBV4-3	TRBJ2-1	once
CASSSTWGLRLETQYF	TGTGCCAGCAGCTCAACGTGGGGCCTGAGGTTAGAGACCCAGTACTTC	.	TRBV11-2	TRBJ2-5	.